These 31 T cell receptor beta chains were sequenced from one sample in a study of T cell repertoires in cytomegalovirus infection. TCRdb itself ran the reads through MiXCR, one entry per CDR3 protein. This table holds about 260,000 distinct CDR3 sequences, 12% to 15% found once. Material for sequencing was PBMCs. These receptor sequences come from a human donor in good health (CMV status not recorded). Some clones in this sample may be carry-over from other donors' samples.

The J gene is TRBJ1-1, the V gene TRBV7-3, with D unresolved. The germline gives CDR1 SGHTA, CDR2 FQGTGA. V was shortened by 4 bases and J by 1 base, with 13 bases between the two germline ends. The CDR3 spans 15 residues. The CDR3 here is CASSSKDRGNTEAFF. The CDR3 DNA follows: TGTGCCAGCAGCTCGAAGGATCGGGGGAACACTGAAGCTTTCTTT. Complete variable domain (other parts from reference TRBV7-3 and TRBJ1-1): GAGVSQTPSNKVTEKGKYVELRCDPISGHTALYWYRQSLGQGPEFLIYFQGTGAADDSGLPNDRFFAVRPEGSVSTLKIQRTERGDSAVYLCASSSKDRGNTEAFFGQGTRLTVV.

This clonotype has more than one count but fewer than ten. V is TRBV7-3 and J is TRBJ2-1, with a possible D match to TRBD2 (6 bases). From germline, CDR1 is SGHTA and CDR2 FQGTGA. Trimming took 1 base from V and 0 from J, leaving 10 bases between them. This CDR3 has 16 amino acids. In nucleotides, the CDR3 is TGTGCCAGCAGCTTAATACGGGGGAGCTCCTACAATGAGCAGTTCTTC. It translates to CASSLIRGSSYNEQFF.

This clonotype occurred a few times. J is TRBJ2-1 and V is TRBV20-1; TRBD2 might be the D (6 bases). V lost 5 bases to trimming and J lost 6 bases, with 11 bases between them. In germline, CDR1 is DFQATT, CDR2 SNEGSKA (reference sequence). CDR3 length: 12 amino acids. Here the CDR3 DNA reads TGCAGTGCTGGTGGAGGGGTCAATGAGCAGTTCTTC. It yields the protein CSAGGGVNEQFF.

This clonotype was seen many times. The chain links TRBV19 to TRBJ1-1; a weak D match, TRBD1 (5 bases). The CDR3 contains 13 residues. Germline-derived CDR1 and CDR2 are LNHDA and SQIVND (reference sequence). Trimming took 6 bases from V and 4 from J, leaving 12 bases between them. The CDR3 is CASRTGTLTEAFF. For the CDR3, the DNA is TGTGCCAGTAGGACCGGGACCCTCACTGAAGCTTTCTTT. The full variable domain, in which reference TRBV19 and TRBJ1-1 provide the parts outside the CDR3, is DGGITQSPKYLFRKEGQNVTLSCEQNLNHDAMYWYRQDPGQGLRLIYYSQIVNDFQKGDIAEGYSVSREKKESFPLTVTSAQKNPTAFYLCASRTGTLTEAFFGQGTRLTVV.

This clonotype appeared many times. The CDR3 DNA reads TGTGCCAGCAGCTTAGGCCCATCCGGACAGGGCAATCAGCCCCAGCATTTT. It translates to CASSLGPSGQGNQPQHF. V and J are TRBV7-9 and TRBJ1-5, with 7 bases identical to TRBD1. The V gene's germline CDR1 is SEHNR and CDR2 FQNEAQ (reference sequence). This CDR3 region has 17 residues. The V gene end was trimmed by 1 base and the J gene end by 2 bases; junction bases not matched to a gene: 8.

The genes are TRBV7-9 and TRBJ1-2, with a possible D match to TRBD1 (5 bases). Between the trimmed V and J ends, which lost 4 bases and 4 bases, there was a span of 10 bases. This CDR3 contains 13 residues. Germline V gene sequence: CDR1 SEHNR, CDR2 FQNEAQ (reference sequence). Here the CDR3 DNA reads TGTGCCAGCAGCTCAGCAGACAGCTATGGCTACACCTTC. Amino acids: CASSSADSYGYTF. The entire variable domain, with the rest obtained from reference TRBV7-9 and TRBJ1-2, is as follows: DTGVSQNPRHKITKRGQNVTFRCDPISEHNRLYWYRQTLGQGPEFLTYFQNEAQLEKSRLLSDRFSAERPKGSFSTLEIQRTEQGDSAMYLCASSSADSYGYTFGSGTRLTVV.

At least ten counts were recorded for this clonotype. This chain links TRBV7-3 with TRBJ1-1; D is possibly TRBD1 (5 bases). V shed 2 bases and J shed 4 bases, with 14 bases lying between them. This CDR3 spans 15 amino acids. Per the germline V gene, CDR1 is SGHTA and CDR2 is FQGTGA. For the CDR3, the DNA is TGTGCCAGCAGCTTAGTTGGGGGGGGACCCACTGAAGCTTTCTTT. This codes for CASSLVGGGPTEAFF.

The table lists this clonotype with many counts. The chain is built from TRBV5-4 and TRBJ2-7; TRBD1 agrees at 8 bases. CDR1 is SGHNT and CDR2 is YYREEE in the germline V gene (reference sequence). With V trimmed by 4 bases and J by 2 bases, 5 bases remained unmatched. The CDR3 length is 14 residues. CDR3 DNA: TGTGCCAGCAGCCGCCAGGACAGGGCCTACGAGCAGTACTTC. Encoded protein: CASSRQDRAYEQYF.

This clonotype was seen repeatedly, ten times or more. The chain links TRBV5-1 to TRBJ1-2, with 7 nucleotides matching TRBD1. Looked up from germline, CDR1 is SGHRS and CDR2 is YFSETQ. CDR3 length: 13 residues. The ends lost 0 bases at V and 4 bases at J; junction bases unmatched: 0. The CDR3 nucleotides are TGCGCCAGCAGCTTGGGGGACAGCTATGGCTACACCTTC. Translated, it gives CASSLGDSYGYTF.

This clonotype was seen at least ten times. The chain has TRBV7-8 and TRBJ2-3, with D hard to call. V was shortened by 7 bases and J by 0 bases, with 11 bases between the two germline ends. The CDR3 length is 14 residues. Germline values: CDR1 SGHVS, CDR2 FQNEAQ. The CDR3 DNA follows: TGTGCCAGCACGGACCGTAGTAGCACAGATACGCAGTATTTT. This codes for CASTDRSSTDTQYF.

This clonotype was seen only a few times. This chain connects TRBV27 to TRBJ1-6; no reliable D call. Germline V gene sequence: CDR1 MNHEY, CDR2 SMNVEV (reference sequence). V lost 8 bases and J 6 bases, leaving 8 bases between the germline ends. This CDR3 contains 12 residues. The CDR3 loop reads CASGYSNSPLHF. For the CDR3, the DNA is TGTGCCAGCGGCTACAGTAATTCACCCCTCCACTTT.

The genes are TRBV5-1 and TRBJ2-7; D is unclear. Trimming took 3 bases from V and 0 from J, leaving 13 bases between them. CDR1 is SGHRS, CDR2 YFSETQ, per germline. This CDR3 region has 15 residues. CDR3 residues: CASSYLKDPSYEQYF. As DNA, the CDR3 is TGCGCCAGCAGCTACCTAAAGGATCCCTCCTACGAGCAGTACTTC.

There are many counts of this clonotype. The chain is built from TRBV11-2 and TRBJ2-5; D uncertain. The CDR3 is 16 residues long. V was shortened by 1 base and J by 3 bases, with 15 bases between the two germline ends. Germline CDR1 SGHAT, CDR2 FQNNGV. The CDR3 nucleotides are TGTGCCAGCAGCTTAGGGGGTCTGGCCCTGGAAGAGACCCAGTACTTC. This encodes CASSLGGLALEETQYF.

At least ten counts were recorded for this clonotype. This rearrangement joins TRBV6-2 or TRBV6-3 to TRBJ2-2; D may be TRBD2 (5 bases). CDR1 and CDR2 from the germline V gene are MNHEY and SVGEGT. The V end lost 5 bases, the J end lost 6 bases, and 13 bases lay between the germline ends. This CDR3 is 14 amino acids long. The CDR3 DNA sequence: TGTGCCAGCAGTCCCGGGGTTGAAGCCGGGGAGCTGTTTTTT. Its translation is CASSPGVEAGELFF.

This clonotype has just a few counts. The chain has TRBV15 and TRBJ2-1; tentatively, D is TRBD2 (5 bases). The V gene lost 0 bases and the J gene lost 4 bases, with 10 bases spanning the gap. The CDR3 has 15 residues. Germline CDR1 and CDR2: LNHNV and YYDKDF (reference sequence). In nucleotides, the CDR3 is TGTGCCACCAGCAGAGAGAGTAGCGCTTACAATGAGCAGTTCTTC. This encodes CATSRESSAYNEQFF.

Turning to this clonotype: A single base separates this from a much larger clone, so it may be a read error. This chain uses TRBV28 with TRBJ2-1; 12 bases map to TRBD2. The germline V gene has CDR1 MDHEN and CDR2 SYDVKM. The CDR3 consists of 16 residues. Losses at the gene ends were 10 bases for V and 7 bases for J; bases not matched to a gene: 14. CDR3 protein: CANSPPGLAGSNEQFF. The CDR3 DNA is TGTGCCAACAGCCCACCGGGACTAGCGGGTTCAAATGAGCAGTTCTTC.

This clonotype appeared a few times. The CDR3 bases are TGCGCCAGCAGCTTAGATGGGGCTAATGAAAAACTGTTTTTT. Translating gives CASSLDGANEKLFF. The chain carries TRBV5-1 and TRBJ1-4, with no clear D. V gave up 2 bases and J gave up 3 bases, with 8 bases separating them. The CDR3 consists of 14 residues. Germline V gene lookup returns CDR1 SGHRS and CDR2 YFSETQ.

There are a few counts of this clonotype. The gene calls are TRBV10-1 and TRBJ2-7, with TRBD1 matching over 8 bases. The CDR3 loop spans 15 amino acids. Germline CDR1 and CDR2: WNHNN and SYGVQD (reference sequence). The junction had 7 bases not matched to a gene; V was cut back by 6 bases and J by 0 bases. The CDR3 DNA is TGCGCCAGCAGCCAGAACAGGGGGAGCTCCTACGAGCAGTACTTC. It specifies CASSQNRGSSYEQYF.

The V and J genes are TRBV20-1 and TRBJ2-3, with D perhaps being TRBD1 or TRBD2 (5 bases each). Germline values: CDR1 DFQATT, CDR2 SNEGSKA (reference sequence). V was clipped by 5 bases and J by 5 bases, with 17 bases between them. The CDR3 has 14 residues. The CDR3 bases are TGCAGTGCTCAAGGGGCCCCGGCGGGAGATACGCAGTATTTT. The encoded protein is CSAQGAPAGDTQYF.

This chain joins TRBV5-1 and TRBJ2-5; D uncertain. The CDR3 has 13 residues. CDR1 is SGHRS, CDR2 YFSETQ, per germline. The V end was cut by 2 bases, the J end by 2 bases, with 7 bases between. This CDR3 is CASSFQVQETQYF. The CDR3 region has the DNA TGCGCCAGCAGCTTCCAGGTTCAAGAGACCCAGTACTTC.

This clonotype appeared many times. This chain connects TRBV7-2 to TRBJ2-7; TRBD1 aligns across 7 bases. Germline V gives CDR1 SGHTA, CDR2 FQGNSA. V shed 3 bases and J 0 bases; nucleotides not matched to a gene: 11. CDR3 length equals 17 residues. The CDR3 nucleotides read TGTGCCAGCAGCTTTACCCGTACAGGGGCGAGCTCCTACGAGCAGTACTTC. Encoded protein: CASSFTRTGASSYEQYF.

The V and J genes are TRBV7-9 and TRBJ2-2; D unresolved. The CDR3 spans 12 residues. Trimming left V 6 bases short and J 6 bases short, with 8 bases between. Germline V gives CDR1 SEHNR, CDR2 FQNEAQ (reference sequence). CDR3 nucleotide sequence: TGTGCCAGCAGACGTTACGCCGGGGAGCTGTTTTTT. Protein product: CASRRYAGELFF.

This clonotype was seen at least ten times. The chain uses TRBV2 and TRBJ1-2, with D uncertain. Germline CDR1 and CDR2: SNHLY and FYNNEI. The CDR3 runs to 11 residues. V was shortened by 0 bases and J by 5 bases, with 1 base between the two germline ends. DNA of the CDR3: TGTGCCAGCAGTGAAGCGTATGGCTACACCTTC. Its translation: CASSEAYGYTF.

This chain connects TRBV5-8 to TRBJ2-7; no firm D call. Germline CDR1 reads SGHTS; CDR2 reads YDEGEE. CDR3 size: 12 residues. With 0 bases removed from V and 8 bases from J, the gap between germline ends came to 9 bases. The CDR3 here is CASSLDGTKQYF. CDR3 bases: TGTGCCAGCAGCTTGGATGGTACTAAGCAGTACTTC.

The CDR3 DNA is TGTGCCAGTAGACCGGAGGGGGGAAGAGGCAAGACTGAAGCTTTCTTT. Translated, it gives CASRPEGGRGKTEAFF. The J gene is TRBJ1-1, the V gene TRBV19; possible D gene TRBD1, 6 bases. Trimming pared 6 bases from V and 5 bases from J, leaving 22 bases between. Per germline, CDR1 LNHDA and CDR2 SQIVND (reference sequence). There are 16 residues in the CDR3.

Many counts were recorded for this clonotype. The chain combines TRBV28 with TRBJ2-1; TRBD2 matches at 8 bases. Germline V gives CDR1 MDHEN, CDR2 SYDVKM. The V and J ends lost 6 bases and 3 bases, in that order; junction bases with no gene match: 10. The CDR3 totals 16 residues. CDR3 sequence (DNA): TGTGCCAGCAGGGATGAATCGGGAGGGCGCTACAATGAGCAGTTCTTC. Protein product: CASRDESGGRYNEQFF.

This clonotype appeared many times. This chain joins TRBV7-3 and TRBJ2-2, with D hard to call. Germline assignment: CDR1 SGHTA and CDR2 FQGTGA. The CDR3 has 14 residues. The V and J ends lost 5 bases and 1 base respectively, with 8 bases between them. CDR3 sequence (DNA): TGTGCCAGCAGCATAGCTTGGAACACCGGGGAGCTGTTTTTT. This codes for CASSIAWNTGELFF.

The CDR3 bases are TGTGCCAGCAGCTTGGACTTAGAAGAGACCCAGTACTTC. Protein sequence: CASSLDLEETQYF. V usage is TRBV5-6 and J usage is TRBJ2-5, with D unresolved. The length of the CDR3 is 13 residues. In germline, CDR1 is SGHDT, CDR2 YYEEEE. With 0 bases removed from V and 3 bases from J, the gap between germline ends came to 6 bases.

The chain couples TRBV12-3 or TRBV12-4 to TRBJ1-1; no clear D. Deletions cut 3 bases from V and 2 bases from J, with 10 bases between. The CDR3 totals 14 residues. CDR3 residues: CASSLNWANTEAFF. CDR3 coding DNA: TGTGCCAGCAGTTTGAATTGGGCCAACACTGAAGCTTTCTTT.

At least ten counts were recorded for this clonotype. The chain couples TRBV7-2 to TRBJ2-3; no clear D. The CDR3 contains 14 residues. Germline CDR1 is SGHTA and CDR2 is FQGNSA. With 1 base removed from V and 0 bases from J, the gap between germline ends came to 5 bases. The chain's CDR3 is CASSLVTSTDTQYF. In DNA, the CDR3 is TGTGCCAGCAGCTTAGTCACTAGCACAGATACGCAGTATTTT.

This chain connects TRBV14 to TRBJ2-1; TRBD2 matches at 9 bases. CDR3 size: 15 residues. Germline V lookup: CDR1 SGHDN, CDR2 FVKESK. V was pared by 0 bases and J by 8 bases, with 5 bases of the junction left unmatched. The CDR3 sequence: CASSQEFLAGYEQFF. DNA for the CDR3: TGTGCCAGCAGCCAAGAGTTTCTAGCGGGATATGAGCAGTTCTTC.